This T cell receptor beta chain was retrieved from a study of patients and donors after allogeneic stem cell transplantation. TCRdb re-called the RT-PCR reads with MiXCR, one entry per CDR3 protein. Here the sample spans some 960,000 distinct CDR3 sequences, approximately 18% being singletons. This CDR3 spans 16 amino acids. J lost 0 bases, V lost 4 bases, and 8 bases had no gene match. Germline-derived CDR1 and CDR2 are SGDLS and YYNGEE. Sequencing was carried out using blood, either unsorted or a sorted T cell fraction (not recorded which). The V gene is TRBV9, the J gene TRBJ2-7, with 9 bases that match TRBD1. This receptor was taken from a human donor who was either an allogeneic HSCT recipient or a stem cell or donor lymphocyte infusion donor (not recorded which). It is not recorded whose cells these are; they may come from a transplant donor. CDR3 sequence: CASSTRTGATSYEQYF. The CDR3 nucleotides read TGTGCCAGCAGCACCCGGACAGGGGCGACCTCCTACGAGCAGTACTTC.